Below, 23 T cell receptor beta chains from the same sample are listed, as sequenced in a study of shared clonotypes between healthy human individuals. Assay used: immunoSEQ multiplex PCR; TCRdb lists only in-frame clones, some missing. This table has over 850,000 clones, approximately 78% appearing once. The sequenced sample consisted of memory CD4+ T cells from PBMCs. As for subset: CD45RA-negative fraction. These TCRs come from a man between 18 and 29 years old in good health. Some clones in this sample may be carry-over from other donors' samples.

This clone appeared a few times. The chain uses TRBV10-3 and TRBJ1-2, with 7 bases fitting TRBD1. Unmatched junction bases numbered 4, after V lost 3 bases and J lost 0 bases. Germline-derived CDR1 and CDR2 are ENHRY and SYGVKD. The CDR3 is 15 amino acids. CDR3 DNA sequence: TGTGCCATCAGTGACTCGGGACAGACTAACTATGGCTACACCTTC. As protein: CAISDSGQTNYGYTF.

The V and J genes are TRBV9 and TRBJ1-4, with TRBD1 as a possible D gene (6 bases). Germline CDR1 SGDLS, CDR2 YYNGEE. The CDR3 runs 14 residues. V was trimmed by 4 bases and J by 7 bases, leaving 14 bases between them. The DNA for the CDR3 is TGTGCCAGCAGCCCACAGGGAGCGGGTGAAAAACTGTTTTTT. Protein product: CASSPQGAGEKLFF.

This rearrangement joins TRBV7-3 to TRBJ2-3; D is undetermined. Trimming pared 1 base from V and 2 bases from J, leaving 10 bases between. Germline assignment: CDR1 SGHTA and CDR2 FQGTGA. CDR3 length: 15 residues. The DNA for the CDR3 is TGTGCCAGCAGCTTAAGGTCCCTCTCCACAGATACGCAGTATTTT. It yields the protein CASSLRSLSTDTQYF.

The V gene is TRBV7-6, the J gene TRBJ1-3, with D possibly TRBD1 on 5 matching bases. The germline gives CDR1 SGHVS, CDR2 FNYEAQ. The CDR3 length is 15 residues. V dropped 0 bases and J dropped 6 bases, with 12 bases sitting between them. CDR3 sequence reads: CASSLAAGLANTIYF. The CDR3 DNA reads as TGTGCCAGCAGCTTAGCGGCAGGGTTAGCAAACACCATATATTTT.

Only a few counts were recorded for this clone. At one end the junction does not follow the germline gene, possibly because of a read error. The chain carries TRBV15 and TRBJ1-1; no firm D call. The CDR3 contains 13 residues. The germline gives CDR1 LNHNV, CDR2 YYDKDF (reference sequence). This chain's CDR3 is CATSRDPNSEAFF. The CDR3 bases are TGTGCCACCAGCAGAGACCCGAACAGTGAAGCTTTCTTT.

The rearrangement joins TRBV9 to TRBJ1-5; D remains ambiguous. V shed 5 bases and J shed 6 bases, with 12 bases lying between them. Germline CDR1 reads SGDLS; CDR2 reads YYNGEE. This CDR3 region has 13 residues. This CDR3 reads CASSPGSGQPQHF. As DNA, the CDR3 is TGTGCCAGCAGTCCCGGGAGCGGTCAGCCCCAGCATTTT. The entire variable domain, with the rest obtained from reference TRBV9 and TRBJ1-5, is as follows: DSGVTQTPKHLITATGQRVTLRCSPRSGDLSVYWYQQSLDQGLQFLIQYYNGEERAKGNILERFSAQQFPDLHSELNLSSLELGDSALYFCASSPGSGQPQHFGDGTRLSIL.

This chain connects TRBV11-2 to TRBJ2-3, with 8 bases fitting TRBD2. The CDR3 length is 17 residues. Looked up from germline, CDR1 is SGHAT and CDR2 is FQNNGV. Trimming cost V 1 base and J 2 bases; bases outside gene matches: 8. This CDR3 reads CASSLAWTSRPTDTQYF. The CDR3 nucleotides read TGTGCCAGCAGCTTAGCGTGGACTAGCCGACCCACAGATACGCAGTATTTT. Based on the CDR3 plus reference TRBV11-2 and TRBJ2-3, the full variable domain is EAGVAQSPRYKIIEKRQSVAFWCNPISGHATLYWYQQILGQGPKLLIQFQNNGVVDDSQLPKDRFSAERLKGVDSTLKIQPAKLEDSAVYLCASSLAWTSRPTDTQYFGPGTRLTVL.

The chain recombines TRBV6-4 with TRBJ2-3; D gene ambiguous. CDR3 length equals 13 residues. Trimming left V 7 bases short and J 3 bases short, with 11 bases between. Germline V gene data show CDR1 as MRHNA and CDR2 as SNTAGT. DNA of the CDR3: TGTGCCAGCACCTTCGACGAAACAGATACGCAGTATTTT. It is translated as CASTFDETDTQYF.

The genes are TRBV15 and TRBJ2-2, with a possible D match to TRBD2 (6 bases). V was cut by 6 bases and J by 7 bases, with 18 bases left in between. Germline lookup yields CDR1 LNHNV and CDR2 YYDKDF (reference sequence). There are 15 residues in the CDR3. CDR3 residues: CATSIRAGGDGELFF. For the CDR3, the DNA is TGTGCCACCAGTATAAGAGCAGGAGGGGACGGGGAGCTGTTTTTT.

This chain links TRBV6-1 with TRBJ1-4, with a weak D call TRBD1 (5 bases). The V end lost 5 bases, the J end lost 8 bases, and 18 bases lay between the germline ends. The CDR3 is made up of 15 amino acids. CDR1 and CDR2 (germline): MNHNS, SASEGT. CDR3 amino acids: CASSSRDGGGEKLFF. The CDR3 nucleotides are TGTGCCAGCAGTAGCAGGGATGGAGGAGGAGAAAAACTGTTTTTT.

For the CDR3, the DNA is TGTGCCAGCACAATACACCTACAGGGATCCTACGAGCAGTACTTC. It encodes CASTIHLQGSYEQYF. V and J are TRBV11-2 and TRBJ2-7; possible D gene TRBD1, 6 bases. CDR3 length: 15 residues. Deletions cut 7 bases from V and 1 base from J, with 17 bases between. Looked up from germline, CDR1 is SGHAT and CDR2 is FQNNGV.

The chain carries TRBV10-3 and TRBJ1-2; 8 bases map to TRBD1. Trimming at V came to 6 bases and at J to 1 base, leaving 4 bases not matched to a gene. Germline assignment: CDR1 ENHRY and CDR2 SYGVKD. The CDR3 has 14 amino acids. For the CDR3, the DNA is TGTGCCATCAGAAATGACAGGGGTAACTATGGCTACACCTTC. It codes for CAIRNDRGNYGYTF.

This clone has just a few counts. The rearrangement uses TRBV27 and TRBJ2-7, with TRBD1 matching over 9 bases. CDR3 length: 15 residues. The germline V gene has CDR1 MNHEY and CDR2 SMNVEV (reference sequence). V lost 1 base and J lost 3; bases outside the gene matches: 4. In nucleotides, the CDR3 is TGTGCCAGCAGTTTATGGGACAGGGTTAACTACGAGCAGTACTTC. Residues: CASSLWDRVNYEQYF.

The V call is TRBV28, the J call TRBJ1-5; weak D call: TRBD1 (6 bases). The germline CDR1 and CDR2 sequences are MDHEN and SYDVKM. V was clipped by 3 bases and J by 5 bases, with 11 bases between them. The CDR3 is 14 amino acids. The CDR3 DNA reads TGTGCCAGCAGTTTTCGACAGGTACATCAGCCCCAGCATTTT. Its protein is CASSFRQVHQPQHF.

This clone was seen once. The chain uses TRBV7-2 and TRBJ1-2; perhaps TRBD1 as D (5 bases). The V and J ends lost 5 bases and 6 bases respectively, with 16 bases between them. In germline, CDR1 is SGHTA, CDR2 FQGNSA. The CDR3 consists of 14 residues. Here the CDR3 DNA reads TGTGCCAGCAGCGCCATGGGGACTTCTGATGGCTACACCTTC. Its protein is CASSAMGTSDGYTF.

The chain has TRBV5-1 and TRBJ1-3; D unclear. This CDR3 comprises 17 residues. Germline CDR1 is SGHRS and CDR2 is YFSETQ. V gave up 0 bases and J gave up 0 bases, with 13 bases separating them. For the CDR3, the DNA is TGCGCCAGCAGCTTGGTCGGCAGATTGAGCTCTGGAAACACCATATATTTT. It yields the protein CASSLVGRLSSGNTIYF.

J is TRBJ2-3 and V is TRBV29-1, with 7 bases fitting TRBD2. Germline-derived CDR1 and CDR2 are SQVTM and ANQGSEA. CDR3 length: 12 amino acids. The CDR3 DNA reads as TGCAGTGGGGGGGGAGGCACAGATACGCAGTATTTT. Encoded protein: CSGGGGTDTQYF.

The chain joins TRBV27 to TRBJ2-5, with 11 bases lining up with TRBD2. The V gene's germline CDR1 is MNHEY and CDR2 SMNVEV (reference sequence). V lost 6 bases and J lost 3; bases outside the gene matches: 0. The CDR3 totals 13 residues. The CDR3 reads CASRLAGEETQYF. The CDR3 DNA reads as TGTGCCAGCAGACTAGCGGGAGAAGAGACCCAGTACTTC.

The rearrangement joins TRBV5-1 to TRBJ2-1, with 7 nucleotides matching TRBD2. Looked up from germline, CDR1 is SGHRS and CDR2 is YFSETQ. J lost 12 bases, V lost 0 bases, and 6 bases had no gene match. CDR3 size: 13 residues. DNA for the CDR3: TGCGCCAGCAGCTTGGAGGCTAGCGGCTGGCAGTTCTTC. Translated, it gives CASSLEASGWQFF.

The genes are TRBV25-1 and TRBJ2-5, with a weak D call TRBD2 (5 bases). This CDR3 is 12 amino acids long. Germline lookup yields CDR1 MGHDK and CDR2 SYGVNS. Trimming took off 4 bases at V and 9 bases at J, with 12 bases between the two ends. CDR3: CASSGQPGAQYF. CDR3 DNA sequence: TGTGCCAGCAGTGGGCAGCCCGGGGCCCAGTACTTC.

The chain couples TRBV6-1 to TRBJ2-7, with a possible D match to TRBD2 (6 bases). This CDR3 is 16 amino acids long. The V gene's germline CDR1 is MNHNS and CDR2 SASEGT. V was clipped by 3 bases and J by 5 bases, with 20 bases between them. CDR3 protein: CASSDWGGIRPHEQYF. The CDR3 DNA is TGTGCCAGCAGTGATTGGGGCGGGATTCGGCCCCACGAGCAGTACTTC.

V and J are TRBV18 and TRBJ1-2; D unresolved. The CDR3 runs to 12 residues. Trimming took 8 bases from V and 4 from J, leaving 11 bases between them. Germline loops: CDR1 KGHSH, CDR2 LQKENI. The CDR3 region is CASTDSSYGYTF. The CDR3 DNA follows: TGTGCCAGCACGGACTCAAGCTATGGCTACACCTTC.

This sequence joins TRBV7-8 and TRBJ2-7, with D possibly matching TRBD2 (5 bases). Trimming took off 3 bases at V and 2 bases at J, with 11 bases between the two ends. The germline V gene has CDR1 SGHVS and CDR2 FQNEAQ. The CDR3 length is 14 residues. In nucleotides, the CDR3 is TGTGCCAGCAGCTTTAGAGCGGTCCCCTACGAGCAGTACTTC. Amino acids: CASSFRAVPYEQYF.